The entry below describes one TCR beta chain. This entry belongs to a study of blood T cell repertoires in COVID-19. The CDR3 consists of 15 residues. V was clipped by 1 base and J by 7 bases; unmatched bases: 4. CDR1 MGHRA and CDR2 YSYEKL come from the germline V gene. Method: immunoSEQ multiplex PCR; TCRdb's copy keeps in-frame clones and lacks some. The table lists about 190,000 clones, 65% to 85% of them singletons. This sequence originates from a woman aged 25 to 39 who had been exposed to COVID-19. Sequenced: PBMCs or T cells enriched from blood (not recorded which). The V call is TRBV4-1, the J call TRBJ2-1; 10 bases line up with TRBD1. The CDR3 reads CASSQATGQGNEQFF. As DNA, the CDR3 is TGCGCCAGCAGCCAAGCTACGGGACAGGGGAATGAGCAGTTCTTC.